The sequence of this T cell receptor (beta chain) was determined in a study of cytomegalovirus exposure and HLA in healthy donors. Overall study: From 170 million or so T cells, an earlier analysis saw 117 million unique TCR beta sequences. Findings and limits, study-wide: As a later analysis revealed, most CMV-associated TCR beta chains appeared HLA-restricted. A reported reduction in N-insertions relative to the roughly 640-donor mean was seen in an Asian-associated ancestry cluster in a later analysis. At a 0.05 false discovery rate, a later analysis found 18,000 or so TCR beta sequences to be associated with HLA alleles.

On this clone: Its antigen is currently unknown.

The CDR3 runs 16 residues. This PCR relied on a set of 60 Vbeta primers and 13 Jbeta primers. Assay used: immunoSEQ multiplex PCR; TCRdb lists only in-frame clones, some missing. The profile shows 35,000 to 45,000 clones, approximately 55% of them singletons. The clonotype was recovered from a human donor in good health. The rearrangement links TRBV1 to TRBJ1-5. TRBV1 is deemed a pseudogene. Sequenced sample: PBMCs. DNA for the CDR3: TGCACCAGCAGCCAAGATCCGGGGGGCTACAATCAGCCCCAGCATTTT. Translation gives CTSSQDPGGYNQPQHF.